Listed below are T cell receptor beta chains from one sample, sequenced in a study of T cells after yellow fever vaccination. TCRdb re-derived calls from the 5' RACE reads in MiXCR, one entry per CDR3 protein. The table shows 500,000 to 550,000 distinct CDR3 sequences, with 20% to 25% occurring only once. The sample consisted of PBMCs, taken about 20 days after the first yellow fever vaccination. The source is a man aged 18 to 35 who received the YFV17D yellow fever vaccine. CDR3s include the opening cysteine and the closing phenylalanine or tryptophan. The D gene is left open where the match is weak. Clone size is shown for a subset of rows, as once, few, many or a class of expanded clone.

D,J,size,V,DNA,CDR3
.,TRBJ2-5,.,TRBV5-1,TGCGCCAGCAGCCCCCGGGGCCTAGGCCAAGAGACCCAGTACTTC,CASSPRGLGQETQYF
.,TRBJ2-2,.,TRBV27,TGTGCCAGCAGTCTACTATACACCGGGGAGCTGTTTTTT,CASSLLYTGELFF
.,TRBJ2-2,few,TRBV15,TGTGCCACCAGCAGAGTTCGGGGAACGAATATTAACGGGGAGCTGTTTTTT,CATSRVRGTNINGELFF
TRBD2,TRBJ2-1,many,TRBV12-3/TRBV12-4,TGTGCCAGCAGTTTCACCATACTAGCGGGGGAGTACAATGAGCAGTTCTTC,CASSFTILAGEYNEQFF
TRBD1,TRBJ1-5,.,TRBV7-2,TGTGCCAGCAGCTTAGGGACAGGCCTGGCCCAGCCCCAGCATTTT,CASSLGTGLAQPQHF
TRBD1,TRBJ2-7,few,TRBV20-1,TGCAGTGCTAGGGGACAGATCTCCTACGAGCAGTACTTC,CSARGQISYEQYF
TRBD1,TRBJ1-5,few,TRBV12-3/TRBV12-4,TGTGCCAGCACCCCTACAGGGGGCAATCAGCCCCAGCATTTT,CASTPTGGNQPQHF
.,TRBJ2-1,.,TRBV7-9,TGTGCCAGCAGCTCCTGGGCGCCCAGGGGCGATGAGCAGTTCTTC,CASSSWAPRGDEQFF
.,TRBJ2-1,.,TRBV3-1,TGTGCCACCTCCGAGCAGATCTCTTGTCTTGGGGGGGCCTTTTACAATGAGCAGTTCTTC,CATSEQISCLGGAFYNEQFF
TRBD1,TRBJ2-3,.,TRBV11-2,TGTGCCAGCAGCTCCTGGGACAGGGTAATGTCGATGGATACGCAGTATTTT,CASSSWDRVMSMDTQYF
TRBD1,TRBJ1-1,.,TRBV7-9,TGTGCCAGGAGCACCACCGGACAGGGGACTGAAGCTTTCTTT,CARSTTGQGTEAFF
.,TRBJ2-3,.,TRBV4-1,TGCGCCAGCAGCCCCCGAGGACCTGCCCCAGATACGCAGTATTTT,CASSPRGPAPDTQYF
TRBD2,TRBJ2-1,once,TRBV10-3,TGTGCCATCAGTTGGACTAGCGGGGGGGATTCATCCTACAATGAGCAGTTCTTC,CAISWTSGGDSSYNEQFF
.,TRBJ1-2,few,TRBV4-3,TGCGCCAGCAGCCAAGGAACCAGGGCCTATGGCTACACCTTC,CASSQGTRAYGYTF
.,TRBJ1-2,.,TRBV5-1,TGCGCCAGCAGCTTTCCGGAGGGCGGCTACACCTTC,CASSFPEGGYTF
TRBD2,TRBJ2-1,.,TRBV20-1,TGCAGTGCACCACTAGCGGGGGCCTTTTACAATGAGCAGTTCTTC,CSAPLAGAFYNEQFF
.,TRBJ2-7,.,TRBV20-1,TGCAGTGCTAAAGATCGGGTCGGGAGCTACGAGCAGTACTTC,CSAKDRVGSYEQYF
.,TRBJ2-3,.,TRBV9,TGTGCCAGCAGCGCCCTGTCGGTCCGCACAGATACGCAGTATTTT,CASSALSVRTDTQYF
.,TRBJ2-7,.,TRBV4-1,TGCGCCAGCAGCCAAAGGACTTCGGCCTACGAGCAGTACTTC,CASSQRTSAYEQYF
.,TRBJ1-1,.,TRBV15,TGTGCCACCAGCAGTTACTACACTGAAGCTTTCTTT,CATSSYYTEAFF
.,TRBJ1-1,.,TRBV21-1,TGTGCCAGCAGCAAAGAGGGCCCCCAAGGTACTGAAGCTTTCTTT,CASSKEGPQGTEAFF
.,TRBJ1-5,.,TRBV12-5,TGTGCTAGTGGTTTGTTGCCCCTGGGGCAGCCCCAGCATTTT,CASGLLPLGQPQHF
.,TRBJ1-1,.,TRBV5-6,TGTGCCAGCAGCTTGGTCGAGAGCCGAGTGACTGAAGCTTTCTTT,CASSLVESRVTEAFF
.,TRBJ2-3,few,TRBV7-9,TGTGCCAGCAGCTTAGTATCGAGGGGCCAGGGAGATACGCAGTATTTT,CASSLVSRGQGDTQYF
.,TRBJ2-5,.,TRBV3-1,TGTGCCAGCAGTCTGGGACCGTCGGAAGAGACCCAGTACTTC,CASSLGPSEETQYF
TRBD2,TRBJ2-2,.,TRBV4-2,TGTGCCAGCAGCCAGTCCTGGACTAGCGGTTCGGCCGGGGAGCTGTTTTTT,CASSQSWTSGSAGELFF
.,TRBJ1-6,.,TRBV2,TGTGCCAGCAGCCCCGGGGGGAGCTCCTATAATTCACCCCTCCACTTT,CASSPGGSSYNSPLHF
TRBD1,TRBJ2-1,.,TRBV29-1,TGCAGCGTAGACGGGACAGGGGGCAACTACAATGAGCAGTTCTTC,CSVDGTGGNYNEQFF
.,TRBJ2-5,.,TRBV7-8,TGTGCCAGCAGAACTGGGGGGGCCGAGACCCAGTACTTC,CASRTGGAETQYF
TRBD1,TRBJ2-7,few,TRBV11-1,TGTGCCAGCACCGACGCCGGAAGGGGGCTATCCTACGAGCAGTACTTC,CASTDAGRGLSYEQYF
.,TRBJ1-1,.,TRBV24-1,TGTGCCACCAGTGATGGAGGCAGGGGAAGGACTGAAGCTTTCTTT,CATSDGGRGRTEAFF
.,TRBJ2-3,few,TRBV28,TGTGCCAGCGGCCCGGTTAGCACAGATACGCAGTATTTT,CASGPVSTDTQYF
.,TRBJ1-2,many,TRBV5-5,TGTGCCAGCAGCTTGACCTACAGGGCTTCGGCCTATGGCTACACCTTC,CASSLTYRASAYGYTF
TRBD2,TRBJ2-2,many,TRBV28,TGTGCCAGCAGTTTATGCAGGCGGGGGAGCTGCACCGGGGAGCTGTTTTTT,CASSLCRRGSCTGELFF
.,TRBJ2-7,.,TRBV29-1,TGCAGCGTTGCAAGGGGATCCTACGAGCAGTACTTC,CSVARGSYEQYF
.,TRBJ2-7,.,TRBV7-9,TGTGCCAGCAGCTTAGTCGGCAGTGCGGACTACGAGCAGTACTTC,CASSLVGSADYEQYF
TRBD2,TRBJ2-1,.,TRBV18,TGTGCCAGCTCACCCTCGAGCGGGGACAATGAGCAGTTCTTC,CASSPSSGDNEQFF
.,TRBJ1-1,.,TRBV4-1,TGCGCCAGCAGCCAAGCGGGGGAGGGCACTGAAGCTTTCTTT,CASSQAGEGTEAFF
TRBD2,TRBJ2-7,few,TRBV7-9,TGTGCCAGCAGCTTATATGGGACTAGCGGGGGTGCATACGAGCAGTACTTC,CASSLYGTSGGAYEQYF
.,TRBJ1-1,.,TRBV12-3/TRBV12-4,TGTGCCAGCAGACTTTTTGGGTCGGAGGGTGAAGCTTTCTTT,CASRLFGSEGEAFF
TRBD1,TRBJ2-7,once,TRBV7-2,TGTGCCAGCAGCGCGGACAGGGGGGGGTACGAGCAGTACTTC,CASSADRGGYEQYF
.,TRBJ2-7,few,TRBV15,TGTGCCACCAGCAGTGGCTACGAGCAGTACTTC,CATSSGYEQYF
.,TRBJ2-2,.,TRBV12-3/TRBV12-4,TGTGCCAGCAGCCCCCCGGGACTGTATGTCGGGGAGCTGTTTTTT,CASSPPGLYVGELFF
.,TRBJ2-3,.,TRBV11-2,TGTGCCAGCAGCTTAGTGCCGGGGCTGAACACAGATACGCAGTATTTT,CASSLVPGLNTDTQYF
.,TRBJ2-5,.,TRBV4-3,TGCGCCAGCAGCCAAGATTTGTGGGAGACCCAGTACTTC,CASSQDLWETQYF
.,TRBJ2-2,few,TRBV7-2,TGTGCCAGCAAGAAGAGGTCGTCGAACACCGGGGAGCTGTTTTTT,CASKKRSSNTGELFF
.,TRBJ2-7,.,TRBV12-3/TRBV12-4,TGTGCCAGCAGTTTAATCGGGACGACGGGCGAGCAGTACTTC,CASSLIGTTGEQYF
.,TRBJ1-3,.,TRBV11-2,TGTGCCAGCAGCCCCTGGGTTGGAAACACCATATATTTT,CASSPWVGNTIYF
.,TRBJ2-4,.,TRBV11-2,TGTGCCAGCAGTCCATTAGGTCCAGTCGTCAAAAACATTCAGTACTTC,CASSPLGPVVKNIQYF
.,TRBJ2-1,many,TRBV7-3,TGTGCCAGCAGCTTAACGGCAGGGGATGAGCAGTTCTTC,CASSLTAGDEQFF
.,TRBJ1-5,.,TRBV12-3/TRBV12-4,TGTGCCAGCAGCCCGATAAATAGCAATCAGCCCCAGCATTTT,CASSPINSNQPQHF
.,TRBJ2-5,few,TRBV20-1,TGCAGTGCTAGACCCGTAGACGGGACATCAGAGACCCAGTACTTC,CSARPVDGTSETQYF
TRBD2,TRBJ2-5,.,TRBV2,TGTGCCAGCAGTACGACTAGCTTACAAGAGACCCAGTACTTC,CASSTTSLQETQYF
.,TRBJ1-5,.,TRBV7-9,TGTGCCAGCAGCTTACCGGGTTACAATCAGCCCCAGCATTTT,CASSLPGYNQPQHF
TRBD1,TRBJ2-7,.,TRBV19,TGTGCCAGTAGTAAAAAGGGACAGCCGAACTACGAGCAGTACTTC,CASSKKGQPNYEQYF
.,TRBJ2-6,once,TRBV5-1,TGCGCCAGCGAGACGGAAAGCTCTGGGGCCAACGTCCTGACTTTC,CASETESSGANVLTF